The rows below give T cell receptor beta chains drawn from one sample of a study of T cell repertoires in cytomegalovirus infection. TCRdb reanalysed the reads using MiXCR and keeps one entry per CDR3 protein. The repertoire holds roughly 140,000 distinct CDR3 sequences, with 20% to 30% as singletons. The specimen sequenced was PBMCs. These receptors all stem from a human donor in good health (CMV status not recorded). Some clones in this sample may be carry-over from other donors' samples. Each CDR3 is given with its conserved first and last residue. A D gene is named only where the DNA matches it firmly. Clone size appears in some rows only: once, few, many, or a class for an expanded clone.

d_gene,len,j_gene,v_gene,abundance,CDR3aa,CDR3nt
-,15,TRBJ2-1,TRBV7-8,-,CASSPKQGRGNEQFF,TGTGCCAGCAGCCCTAAACAGGGAAGGGGCAATGAGCAGTTCTTC
TRBD1,16,TRBJ2-5,TRBV7-9,once,CAITLPRDRERETQYF,TGTGCCATCACCCTCCCCCGGGACAGGGAGAGGGAGACCCAGTACTTC
-,15,TRBJ1-5,TRBV19,-,CASSYTSYSNQPQHF,TGTGCCAGTAGTTACACCTCGTATAGCAATCAGCCCCAGCATTTT
-,11,TRBJ1-2,TRBV7-9,many,CASSLGRGYTF,TGTGCCAGCAGCTTAGGACGGGGCTACACCTTC
TRBD2,14,TRBJ2-7,TRBV6-2/TRBV6-3,few,CASRLAGGPPEQYF,TGTGCCAGCAGACTAGCGGGAGGGCCGCCTGAGCAGTACTTC
-,11,TRBJ2-2,TRBV28,-,CATLNTGELFF,TGTGCCACCTTAAACACCGGGGAGCTGTTTTTT
TRBD1,16,TRBJ2-1,TRBV6-1,many,CASSQDRGADYNEQFF,TGTGCCAGCAGTCAAGACAGGGGTGCCGACTACAATGAGCAGTTCTTC
TRBD2,17,TRBJ2-5,TRBV19,-,CASSPASGATLKETQYF,TGTGCCAGTAGTCCTGCTAGCGGGGCGACACTAAAAGAGACCCAGTACTTC
TRBD1,17,TRBJ2-3,TRBV2,few,CASSEVTQGALTDTQYF,TGTGCCAGCAGTGAAGTGACACAGGGGGCTCTGACAGATACGCAGTATTTT
-,16,TRBJ1-5,TRBV7-2,few,CASSWTTGGLNQPQHF,TGTGCCAGCAGCTGGACGACAGGCGGCCTTAATCAGCCCCAGCATTTT
TRBD1,15,TRBJ2-1,TRBV15,few,CATSSNRDSDNEQFF,TGTGCCACCAGCAGCAACCGGGACAGCGACAATGAGCAGTTCTTC
-,15,TRBJ1-5,TRBV7-2,many,CASTLDIHSNQPQHF,TGTGCCAGCACCCTGGACATTCATAGCAATCAGCCCCAGCATTTT
-,13,TRBJ2-7,TRBV2,few,CASSDPNSYEQYF,TGTGCCAGCAGTGACCCCAACTCCTACGAGCAGTACTTC
-,12,TRBJ2-7,TRBV5-6,many,CASSLDRYEQYF,TGTGCCAGCAGCCTGGACCGGTACGAGCAGTACTTC
-,13,TRBJ2-1,TRBV7-2,-,CASSLKFANEQFF,TGTGCCAGCAGCTTAAAGTTCGCCAATGAGCAGTTCTTC
TRBD1,15,TRBJ2-3,TRBV7-3,few,CASSSQGQVTDTQYF,TGTGCCAGCTCTTCCCAGGGACAGGTCACAGATACGCAGTATTTT
-,12,TRBJ2-1,TRBV19,once,CASSDGGNEQFF,TGTGCCAGTAGTGACGGGGGCAATGAGCAGTTCTTC
TRBD1,16,TRBJ1-1,TRBV4-1,many,CASSQAGQGADTEAFF,TGCGCCAGCAGCCAAGCAGGACAGGGGGCTGACACTGAAGCTTTCTTT
-,17,TRBJ2-6,TRBV4-1,-,CDSSQEPRVQVANVLTF,TGCGACAGCAGCCAAGAACCCCGAGTCCAGGTAGCCAACGTCCTGACTTTC
TRBD2,14,TRBJ2-7,TRBV29-1,-,CSVGLAGGPNEQYF,TGCAGCGTGGGACTAGCGGGAGGGCCCAACGAGCAGTACTTC
TRBD1,11,TRBJ2-7,TRBV29-1,-,CSAGTGNKQYF,TGCAGCGCTGGGACAGGGAACAAGCAGTACTTC
-,13,TRBJ2-2,TRBV11-2,many,CASSLDGAGELFF,TGTGCCAGCAGCTTAGATGGGGCCGGGGAGCTGTTTTTT
TRBD1,16,TRBJ2-5,TRBV28,-,CASSFRTGGDQETQYF,TGTGCCAGCAGTTTCCGGACAGGGGGCGATCAAGAGACCCAGTACTTC
TRBD1,16,TRBJ2-7,TRBV20-1,-,CSATSQGQGFFYEQYF,TGCAGTGCTACTTCACAGGGACAGGGATTTTTCTACGAGCAGTACTTC